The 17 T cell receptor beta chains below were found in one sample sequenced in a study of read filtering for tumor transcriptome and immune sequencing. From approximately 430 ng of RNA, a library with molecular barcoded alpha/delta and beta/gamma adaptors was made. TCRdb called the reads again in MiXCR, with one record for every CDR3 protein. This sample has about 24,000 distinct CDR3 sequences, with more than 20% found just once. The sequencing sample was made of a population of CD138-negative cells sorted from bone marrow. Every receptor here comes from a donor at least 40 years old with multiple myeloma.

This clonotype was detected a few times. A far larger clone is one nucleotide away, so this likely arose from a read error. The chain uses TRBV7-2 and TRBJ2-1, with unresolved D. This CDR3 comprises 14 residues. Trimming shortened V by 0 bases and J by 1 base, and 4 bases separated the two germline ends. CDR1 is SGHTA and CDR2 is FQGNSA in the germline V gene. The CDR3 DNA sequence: TGTGCCAGCAGCTTAGCGGGATCCTACAATGAGCAGTTCTTC. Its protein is CASSLAGSYNEQFF.

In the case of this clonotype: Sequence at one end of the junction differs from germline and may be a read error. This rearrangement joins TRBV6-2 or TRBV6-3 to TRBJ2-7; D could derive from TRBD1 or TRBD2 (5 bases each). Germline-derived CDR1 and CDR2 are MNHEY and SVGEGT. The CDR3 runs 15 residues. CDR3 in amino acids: CAISYFGTVPYERYF. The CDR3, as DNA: TGTGCCATCAGTTACTTCGGGACCGTCCCCTACGAGCGGTACTTC.

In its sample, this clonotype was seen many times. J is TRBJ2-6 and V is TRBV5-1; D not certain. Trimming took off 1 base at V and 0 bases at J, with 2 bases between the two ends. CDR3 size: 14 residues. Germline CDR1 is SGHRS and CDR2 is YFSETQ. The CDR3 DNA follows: TGCGCCAGCAGCTTGAGCTCTGGGGCCAACGTCCTGACTTTC. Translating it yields CASSLSSGANVLTF. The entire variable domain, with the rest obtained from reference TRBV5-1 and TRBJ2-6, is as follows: KAGVTQTPRYLIKTRGQQVTLSCSPISGHRSVSWYQQTPGQGLQFLFEYFSETQRNKGNFPGRFSGRQFSNSRSEMNVSTLELGDSALYLCASSLSSGANVLTFGAGSRLTVL.

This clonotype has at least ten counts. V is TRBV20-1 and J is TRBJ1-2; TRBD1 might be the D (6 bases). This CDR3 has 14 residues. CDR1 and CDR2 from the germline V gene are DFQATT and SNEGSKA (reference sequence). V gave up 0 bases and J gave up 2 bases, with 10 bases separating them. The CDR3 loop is CSARDPGANYGYTF. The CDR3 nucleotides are TGCAGTGCTAGAGATCCGGGGGCGAACTATGGCTACACCTTC.

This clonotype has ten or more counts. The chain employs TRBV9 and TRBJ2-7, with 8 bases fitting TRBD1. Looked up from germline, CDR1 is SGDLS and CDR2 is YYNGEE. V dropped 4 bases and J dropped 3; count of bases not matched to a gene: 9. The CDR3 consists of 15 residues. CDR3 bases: TGTGCCAGCAGCCCTAGAGTGGGACAGGACTACGAGCAGTACTTC. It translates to CASSPRVGQDYEQYF.

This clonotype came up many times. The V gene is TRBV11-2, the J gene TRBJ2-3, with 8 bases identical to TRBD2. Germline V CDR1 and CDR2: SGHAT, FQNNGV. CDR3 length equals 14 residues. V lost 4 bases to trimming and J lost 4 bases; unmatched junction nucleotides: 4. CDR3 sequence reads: CASSSPTSADTQYF. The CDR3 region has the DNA TGTGCCAGCAGCTCCCCGACTAGCGCAGATACGCAGTATTTT.

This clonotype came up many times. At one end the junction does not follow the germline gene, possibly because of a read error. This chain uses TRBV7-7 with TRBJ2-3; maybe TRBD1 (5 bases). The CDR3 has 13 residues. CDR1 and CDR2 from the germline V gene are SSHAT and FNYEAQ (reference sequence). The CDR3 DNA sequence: TGTGCTAGCAGCTTAGGGGTCGGGGATACGCAGTATTTT. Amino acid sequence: CASSLGVGDTQYF.

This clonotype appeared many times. This CDR3 is CASSSSDTYEQYF. CDR3 in DNA: TGTGCCAGCAGTTCCAGCGACACCTACGAGCAGTACTTC. The gene calls are TRBV12-3 or TRBV12-4 and TRBJ2-7; no definite D call. V was cut by 4 bases and J by 2 bases, with 9 bases left in between. CDR3 length equals 13 residues.

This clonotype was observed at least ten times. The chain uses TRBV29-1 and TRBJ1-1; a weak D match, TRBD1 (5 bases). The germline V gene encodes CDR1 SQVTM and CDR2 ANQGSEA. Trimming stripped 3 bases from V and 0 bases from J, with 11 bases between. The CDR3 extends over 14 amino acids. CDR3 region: CSVEGGLLNTEAFF. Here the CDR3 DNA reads TGCAGCGTTGAGGGGGGACTCTTGAACACTGAAGCTTTCTTT.

CDR3: CASSLGPPGQVSGANVLTF. CDR3 coding DNA: TGTGCCAGCAGCTTGGGGCCTCCGGGACAGGTCTCTGGGGCCAACGTCCTGACTTTC. The rearrangement uses TRBV5-4 and TRBJ2-6; 8 positions agree with TRBD1. Germline assignment: CDR1 SGHNT and CDR2 YYREEE (reference sequence). This CDR3 has 19 amino acids. J gave up 0 bases and V 0 bases, and 8 bases lay outside the gene matches. Looking up the rest from reference TRBV5-4 and TRBJ2-6 gives the full variable domain: ETGVTQSPTHLIKTRGQQVTLRCSSQSGHNTVSWYQQALGQGPQFIFQYYREEENGRGNFPPRFSGLQFPNYSSELNVNALELDDSALYLCASSLGPPGQVSGANVLTFGAGSRLTVL.

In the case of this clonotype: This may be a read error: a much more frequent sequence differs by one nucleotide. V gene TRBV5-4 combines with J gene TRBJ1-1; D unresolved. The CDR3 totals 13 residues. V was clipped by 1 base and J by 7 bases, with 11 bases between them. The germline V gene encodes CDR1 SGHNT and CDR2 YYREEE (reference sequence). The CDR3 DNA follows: TGTGCCAGCAGCTTGCAGGAGCGGGTTGAAGCTTTCTTT. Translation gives CASSLQERVEAFF. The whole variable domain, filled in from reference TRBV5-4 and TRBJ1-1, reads ETGVTQSPTHLIKTRGQQVTLRCSSQSGHNTVSWYQQALGQGPQFIFQYYREEENGRGNFPPRFSGLQFPNYSSELNVNALELDDSALYLCASSLQERVEAFFGQGTRLTVV.

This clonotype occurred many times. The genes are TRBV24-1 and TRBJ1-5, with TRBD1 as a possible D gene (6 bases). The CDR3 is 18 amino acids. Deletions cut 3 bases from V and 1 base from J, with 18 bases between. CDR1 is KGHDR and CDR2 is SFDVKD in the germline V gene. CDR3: CATSDRGPGGWSNQPQHF. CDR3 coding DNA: TGTGCCACCAGTGATCGGGGGCCCGGAGGTTGGAGCAATCAGCCCCAGCATTTT.

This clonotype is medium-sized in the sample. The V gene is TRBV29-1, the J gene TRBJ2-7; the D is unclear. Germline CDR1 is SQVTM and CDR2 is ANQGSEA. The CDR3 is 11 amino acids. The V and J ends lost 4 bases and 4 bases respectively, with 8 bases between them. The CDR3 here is CSVVTGYEQYF. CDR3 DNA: TGCAGCGTTGTTACCGGGTACGAGCAGTACTTC.

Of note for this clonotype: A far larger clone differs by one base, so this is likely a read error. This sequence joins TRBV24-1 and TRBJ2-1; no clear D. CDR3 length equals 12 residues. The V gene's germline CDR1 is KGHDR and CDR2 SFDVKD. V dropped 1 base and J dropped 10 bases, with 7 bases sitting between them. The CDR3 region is CATSDFGYEQFF. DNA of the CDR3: TGTGCCACCAGTGATTTTGGGTACGAGCAGTTCTTC.

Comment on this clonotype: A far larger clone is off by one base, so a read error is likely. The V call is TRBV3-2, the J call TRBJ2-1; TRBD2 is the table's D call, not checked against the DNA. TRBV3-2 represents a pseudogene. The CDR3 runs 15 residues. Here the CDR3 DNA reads TGTGCCAGCAGCCCACAACGCGGGAGGGCCAATGAGCAGTTCTTC. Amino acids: CASSPQRGRANEQFF.

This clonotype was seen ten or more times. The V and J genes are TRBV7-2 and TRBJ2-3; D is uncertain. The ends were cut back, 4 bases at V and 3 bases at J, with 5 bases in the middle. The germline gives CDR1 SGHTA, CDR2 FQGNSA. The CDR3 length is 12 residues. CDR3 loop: CASSSLTDTQYF. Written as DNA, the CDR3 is TGTGCCAGCAGCTCCCTTACAGATACGCAGTATTTT.

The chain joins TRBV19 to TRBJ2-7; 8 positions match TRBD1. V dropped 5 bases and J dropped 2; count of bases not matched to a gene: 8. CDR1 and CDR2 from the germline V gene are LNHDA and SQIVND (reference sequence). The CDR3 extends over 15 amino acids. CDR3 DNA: TGTGCCAGTAGTCTCCGGGACAGGTCAACCTACGAGCAGTACTTC. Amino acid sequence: CASSLRDRSTYEQYF.